Below, one TCR beta chain is given with its context. What it binds is not known. Compared with germline, one end of the junction differs, possibly owing to a read error. This entry is derived from a study of vaccination effects on CD4 cells after COVID-19. The wider study: The ViraFEST assay expanded antigen-specific CD4+ T cells with viral peptide pools before sequencing. Study-level results: Only a single clone (1 of 255 vaccine-induced clones in healthy vaccinees) cross-reacted with common cold coronaviruses.

The culture ran for 10 days, and then CD4+ T cells were isolated. Nucleocapsid antibodies stayed negative before and after vaccination, showing no earlier SARS-CoV-2 infection. Half of the medium was exchanged for IL-2 medium on both days 3 and 7. The table came from immunoSEQ multiplex PCR; TCRdb's copy has only in-frame clones and leaves some out. Of 70,000 to 75,000 clones in the sample, over 60% are singletons; the top ten hold about 2%. This receptor was taken from a human donor who received a COVID-19 vaccine. Material: CD4+ T cells from PBMCs cultured without peptide, obtained before COVID-19 vaccination.

The CDR3 protein is CSASAGTVIF. CDR3 nucleotide sequence: TGCAGTGCTAGCGCCGGGACAGTGATTTTT. The chain combines TRBV20-1 with TRBJ1-4; 7 bases line up with TRBD1. From germline, CDR1 is DFQATT and CDR2 SNEGSKA (reference sequence). The CDR3 totals 10 residues.